These 10 T cell receptor beta chains came from one sample sequenced in a study of T-cell memory formation after mild COVID-19. TCRdb redid the calling of the 5' RACE reads with MiXCR, one entry per CDR3 protein. The table includes under 250,000 distinct CDR3 sequences, approximately 10% detected once. The sequenced sample was PBMCs or a T cell subset sorted from them (not recorded which). Receptors were obtained from a man aged 18 to 29 who had mild COVID-19 (a few samples of this study predate the infection). Cell type and time point are not known.

The chain is built from TRBV5-5 and TRBJ2-5; no clear D gene. The germline V gene encodes CDR1 SGHKS and CDR2 YYEKEE (reference sequence). With 2 bases removed from V and 1 base from J, the gap between germline ends came to 6 bases. The CDR3 is 13 amino acids. DNA for the CDR3: TGTGCCAGCAGCTTACAGCTCCAAGAGACCCAGTACTTC. Protein: CASSLQLQETQYF.

This rearrangement joins TRBV11-2 to TRBJ2-1, with 9 positions matching TRBD2. Trimming cost V 1 base and J 7 bases; bases outside gene matches: 8. Germline CDR1 and CDR2: SGHAT and FQNNGV. This CDR3 has 16 amino acids. The CDR3 protein is CASSLVPVAGDNEQFF. The CDR3 nucleotides are TGTGCCAGCAGCTTAGTTCCGGTAGCGGGGGATAATGAGCAGTTCTTC.

This clonotype showed up many times. The chain is built from TRBV7-9 and TRBJ2-5; 7 positions match TRBD1. J gave up 5 bases and V 9 bases, and 3 bases lay outside the gene matches. The length of the CDR3 is 11 residues. The germline gives CDR1 SEHNR, CDR2 FQNEAQ (reference sequence). CDR3 loop: CASGTVETQYF. The DNA for the CDR3 is TGTGCCAGTGGGACAGTGGAGACCCAGTACTTC.

The chain uses TRBV10-1 and TRBJ2-5; no firm D call. The CDR3 totals 14 residues. Germline assignment: CDR1 WNHNN and CDR2 SYGVQD (reference sequence). The V gene lost 2 bases and the J gene lost 5 bases, with 12 bases spanning the gap. CDR3 sequence (DNA): TGCGCCAGCAGTGAGCCGGATGGGTTGGAGACCCAGTACTTC. The encoded protein is CASSEPDGLETQYF.

This chain connects TRBV6-1 to TRBJ1-2; TRBD1 matches at 8 bases. Per germline, CDR1 MNHNS and CDR2 SASEGT. The CDR3 covers 15 residues. The trim removed 7 bases at V and 0 bases at J, leaving 7 bases unmatched. This chain's CDR3 is CASTPGGRANYGYTF. CDR3 bases: TGTGCCAGCACCCCAGGGGGCCGTGCTAACTATGGCTACACCTTC.

This clonotype was observed a handful of times. This chain uses TRBV4-2 with TRBJ2-5; D could derive from TRBD1 or TRBD2 (5 bases each). Germline CDR1 is LGHNA and CDR2 is YNFKEQ. The CDR3 spans 14 residues. Trimming shortened V by 0 bases and J by 4 bases, and 9 bases separated the two germline ends. The CDR3 reads CASSQDWDPETQYF. Here the CDR3 DNA reads TGTGCCAGCAGCCAAGATTGGGACCCAGAGACCCAGTACTTC.

This clonotype was seen more than once but under ten times. The gene calls are TRBV7-6 and TRBJ2-5; D ambiguous. The germline CDR1 and CDR2 sequences are SGHVS and FNYEAQ. CDR3 length: 13 residues. The V and J ends lost 2 bases and 5 bases respectively, with 9 bases between them. CDR3 sequence: CASSLIRTETQYF. The DNA for the CDR3 is TGTGCCAGCAGCTTAATACGCACGGAGACCCAGTACTTC.

J is TRBJ2-7 and V is TRBV20-1; D not resolved. V lost 1 base and J lost 2, with 9 bases in between. The CDR3 runs to 13 residues. Looked up from germline, CDR1 is DFQATT and CDR2 is SNEGSKA (reference sequence). CDR3 nucleotides: TGCAGTGCTAGAGGGAGTACAACCTACGAGCAGTACTTC. This encodes CSARGSTTYEQYF.

The chain has TRBV7-9 and TRBJ1-2; 12 positions agree with TRBD1. The CDR3 length is 16 residues. Germline assignment: CDR1 SEHNR and CDR2 FQNEAQ (reference sequence). The V segment lost 1 base and the J segment 6 bases; nucleotides outside the gene matches: 6. The CDR3 sequence: CASSLGTGTGGNGYTF. The CDR3 DNA reads TGTGCCAGCAGCTTAGGGACCGGGACAGGGGGCAATGGCTACACCTTC.

The chain carries TRBV7-2 and TRBJ1-1; D ambiguous. The CDR3 has 15 residues. The V gene lost 4 bases and the J gene lost 6 bases, with 18 bases spanning the gap. Germline lookup yields CDR1 SGHTA and CDR2 FQGNSA. CDR3 in amino acids: CASSSFAPPNAEAFF. In DNA form, the CDR3 reads TGTGCCAGCAGCTCCTTTGCGCCCCCCAACGCTGAAGCTTTCTTT.